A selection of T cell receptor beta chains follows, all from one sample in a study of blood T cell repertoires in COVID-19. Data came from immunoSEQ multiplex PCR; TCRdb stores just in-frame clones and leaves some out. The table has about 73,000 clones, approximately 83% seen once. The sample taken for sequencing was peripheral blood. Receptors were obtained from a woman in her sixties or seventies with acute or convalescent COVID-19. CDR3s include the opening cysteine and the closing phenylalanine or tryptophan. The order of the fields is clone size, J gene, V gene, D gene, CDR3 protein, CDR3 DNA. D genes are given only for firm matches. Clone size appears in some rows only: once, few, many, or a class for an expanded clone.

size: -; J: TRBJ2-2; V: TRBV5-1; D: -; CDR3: CASSSQTAGTGELFF; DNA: TGCGCCAGCAGCTCCCAGACAGCAGGCACCGGGGAGCTGTTTTTT
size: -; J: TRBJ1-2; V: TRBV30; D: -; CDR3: CASPSGGQGRYGYTF; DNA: TGTGCCTCCCCCTCGGGCGGGCAGGGGCGTTATGGCTACACCTTC
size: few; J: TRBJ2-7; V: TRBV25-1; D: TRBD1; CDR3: CASSGDRGWEQYF; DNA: TGTGCCAGCAGTGGGGACAGGGGGTGGGAGCAGTACTTC
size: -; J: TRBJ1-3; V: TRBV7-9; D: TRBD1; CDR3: CASSPDRGASGNTIYF; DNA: TGTGCCAGCAGCCCAGACAGGGGCGCCTCTGGAAACACCATATATTTT
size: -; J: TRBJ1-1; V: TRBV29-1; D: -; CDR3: CSAGDTLNTEAFF; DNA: TGCAGCGCCGGGGACACCTTGAACACTGAAGCTTTCTTT
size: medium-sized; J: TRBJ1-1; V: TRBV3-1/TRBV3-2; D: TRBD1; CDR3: CASSGGQGETEAFF; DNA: TGTGCCAGCAGCGGCGGACAGGGTGAAACTGAAGCTTTCTTT
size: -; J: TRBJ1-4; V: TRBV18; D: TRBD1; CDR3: CASSRIPRGTNEKLFF; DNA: TGTGCCAGCTCACGTATACCCAGGGGGACTAATGAAAAACTGTTTTTT
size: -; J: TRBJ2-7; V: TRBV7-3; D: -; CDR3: CASSLGPYYEQYF; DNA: TGTGCCAGCAGCTTAGGCCCATACTACGAGCAGTACTTC
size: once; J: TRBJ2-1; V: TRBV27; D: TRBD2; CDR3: CASSSTSGGINYNEQFF; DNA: TGTGCCAGCAGTTCGACTAGCGGGGGGATTAATTACAATGAGCAGTTCTTC
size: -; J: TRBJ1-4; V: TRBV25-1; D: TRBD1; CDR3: CASSGTGIEKLFF; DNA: TGTGCCAGCAGCGGGACAGGTATCGAAAAACTGTTTTTT
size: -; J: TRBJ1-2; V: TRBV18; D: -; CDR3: CASSLLRDINGYTF; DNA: TGTGCCAGCTCACTCCTCCGGGACATAAATGGCTACACCTTC
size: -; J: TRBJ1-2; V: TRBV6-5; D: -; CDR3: CASTLIDSYGYTF; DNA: TGTGCCAGCACCCTAATAGACAGCTATGGCTACACCTTC
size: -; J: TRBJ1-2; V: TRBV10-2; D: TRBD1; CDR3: CASSESQGADYGYTF; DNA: TGCGCCAGCAGTGAGTCCCAGGGGGCGGACTATGGCTACACCTTC
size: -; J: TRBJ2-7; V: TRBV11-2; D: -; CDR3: CASSLVQGSYEQYF; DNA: TGTGCCAGCAGCTTAGTCCAGGGCTCCTACGAGCAGTACTTC
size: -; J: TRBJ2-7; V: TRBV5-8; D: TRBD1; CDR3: CASSLLQGRSYEQYF; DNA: TGTGCCAGCAGCTTACTACAGGGGCGCTCCTACGAGCAGTACTTC
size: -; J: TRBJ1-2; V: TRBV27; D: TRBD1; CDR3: CASSSANPRTGGNYGYTF; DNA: TGTGCCAGCAGTTCCGCAAACCCCCGGACAGGGGGCAACTATGGCTACACCTTC
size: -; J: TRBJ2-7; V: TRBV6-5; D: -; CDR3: CASEAGDTSYEQYF; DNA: TGTGCCAGCGAGGCCGGGGACACCTCCTACGAGCAGTACTTC
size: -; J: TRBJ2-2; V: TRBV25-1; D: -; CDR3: CASSDQTGFRELFF; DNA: TGTGCCAGCAGTGACCAAACAGGGTTTCGGGAGCTGTTTTTT
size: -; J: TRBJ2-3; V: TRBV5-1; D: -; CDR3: CASSPTGLSTDTQYF; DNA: TGCGCCAGCAGCCCTACAGGGCTCAGCACAGATACGCAGTATTTT
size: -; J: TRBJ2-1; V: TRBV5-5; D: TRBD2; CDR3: CASSLPRGGSYNEQFF; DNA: TGTGCCAGCAGCCTCCCTCGGGGGGGCTCCTACAATGAGCAGTTCTTC
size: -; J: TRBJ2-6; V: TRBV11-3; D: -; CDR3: CASSLGGGSGANVLTF; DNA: TGTGCCAGCAGCTTAGGGGGAGGATCTGGGGCCAACGTCCTGACTTTC
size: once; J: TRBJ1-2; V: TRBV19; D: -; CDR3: CASRSRNNYGYTF; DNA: TGTGCCAGTAGAAGCAGGAATAACTATGGCTACACCTTC
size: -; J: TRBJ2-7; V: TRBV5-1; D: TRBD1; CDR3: CASSSGQGLSYEQYF; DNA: TGCGCCAGCAGTTCTGGACAGGGTCTCTCCTACGAGCAGTACTTC
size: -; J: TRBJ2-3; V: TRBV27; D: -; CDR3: CASSLQDTQYF; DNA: TGTGCCAGCAGTTTACAAGATACGCAGTATTTT
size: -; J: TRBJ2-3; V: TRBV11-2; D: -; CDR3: CASSSGLHTDTQYF; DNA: TGTGCCAGCAGCTCGGGACTTCACACAGATACGCAGTATTTT
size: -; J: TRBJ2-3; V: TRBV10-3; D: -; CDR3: CAIGHPGHTDTQYF; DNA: TGTGCCATCGGACACCCCGGGCATACAGATACGCAGTATTTT
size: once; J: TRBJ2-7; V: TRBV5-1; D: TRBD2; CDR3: CASSLWGGPTYEQYF; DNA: TGCGCCAGCAGCTTGTGGGGGGGACCAACCTACGAGCAGTACTTC
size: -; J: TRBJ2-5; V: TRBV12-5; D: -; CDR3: CASGLVQPGQETQYF; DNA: TGTGCTAGTGGTTTGGTACAGCCTGGGCAAGAGACCCAGTACTTC
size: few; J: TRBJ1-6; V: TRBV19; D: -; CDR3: CASSIWAYNSPLHF; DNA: TGTGCCAGTAGTATCTGGGCGTATAATTCACCCCTCCACTTT
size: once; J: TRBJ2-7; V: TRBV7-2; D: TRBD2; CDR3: CASSLIGGEYEQYF; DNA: TGTGCCAGCAGCTTGATCGGGGGGGAATACGAGCAGTACTTC
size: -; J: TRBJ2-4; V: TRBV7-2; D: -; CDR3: CASSLAGYKNIQYF; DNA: TGTGCCAGCAGCTTGGCAGGGTACAAAAACATTCAGTACTTC
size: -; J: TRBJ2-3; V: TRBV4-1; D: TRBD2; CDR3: CASSLSGGGSTDTQYF; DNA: TGCGCCAGCAGCCTATCCGGCGGGGGGAGCACAGATACGCAGTATTTT
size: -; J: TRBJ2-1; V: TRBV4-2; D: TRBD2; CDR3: CASSQESSGGTSYNEQFF; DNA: TGTGCCAGCAGCCAAGAATCTAGCGGGGGGACCTCCTACAATGAGCAGTTCTTC
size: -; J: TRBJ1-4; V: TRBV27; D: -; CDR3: CASSRPGRGEKLFF; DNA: TGTGCCAGCAGCAGGCCAGGGAGGGGTGAAAAACTGTTTTTT
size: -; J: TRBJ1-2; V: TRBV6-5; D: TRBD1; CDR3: CASRPAQGANYGYTF; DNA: TGTGCCAGCAGGCCAGCACAGGGGGCGAACTATGGCTACACCTTC
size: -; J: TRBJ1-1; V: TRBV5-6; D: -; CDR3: CASSLANTEAFF; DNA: TGTGCCAGCAGCTTGGCAAACACTGAAGCTTTCTTT
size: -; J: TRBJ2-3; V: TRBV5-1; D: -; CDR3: CASSLQRSLTDTQYF; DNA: TGCGCCAGCAGCTTGCAGCGGTCACTCACAGATACGCAGTATTTT
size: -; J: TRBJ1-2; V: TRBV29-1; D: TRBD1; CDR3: CSVERDRVYGYTF; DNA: TGCAGCGTTGAAAGGGACAGGGTCTATGGCTACACCTTC
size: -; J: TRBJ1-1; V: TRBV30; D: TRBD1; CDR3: CAWRGQGLTTEAFF; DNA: TGTGCCTGGAGGGGACAGGGATTGACCACTGAAGCTTTCTTT
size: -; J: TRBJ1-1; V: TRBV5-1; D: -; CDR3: CASSLAGEGNTEAFF; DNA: TGCGCCAGCAGCTTAGCAGGGGAAGGGAACACTGAAGCTTTCTTT
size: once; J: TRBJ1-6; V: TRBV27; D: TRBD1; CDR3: CASSTPGTGNSPLHF; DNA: TGTGCCAGCAGTACCCCCGGGACAGGGAATTCACCCCTCCACTTT
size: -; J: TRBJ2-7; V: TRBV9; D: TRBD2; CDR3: CASSVARGGPSGEQYF; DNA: TGTGCCAGCAGCGTAGCCCGCGGGGGGCCCTCCGGCGAGCAGTACTTC
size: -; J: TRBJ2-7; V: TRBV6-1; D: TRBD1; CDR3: CASSASPGQGSYEQYF; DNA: TGTGCCAGCAGTGCGAGTCCGGGACAGGGGTCCTACGAGCAGTACTTC
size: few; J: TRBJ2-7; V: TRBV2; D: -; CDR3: CASSDVFEGSSEQYF; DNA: TGTGCCAGCAGTGACGTCTTCGAGGGTTCTTCCGAGCAGTACTTC
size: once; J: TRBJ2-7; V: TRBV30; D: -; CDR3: CAWAPPTRVSEQYF; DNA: TGTGCCTGGGCACCCCCCACTCGGGTGAGCGAGCAGTACTTC
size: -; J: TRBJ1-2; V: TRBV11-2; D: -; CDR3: CASSPGTWEGYTF; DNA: TGTGCCAGCAGCCCGGGGACTTGGGAAGGCTACACCTTC
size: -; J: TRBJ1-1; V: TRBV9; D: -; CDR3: CASSALEAAILNTEAFF; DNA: TGTGCCAGCAGCGCCCTGGAGGCAGCGATTTTGAACACTGAAGCTTTCTTT
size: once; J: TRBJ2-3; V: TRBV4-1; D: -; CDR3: CASRDSAADTQYF; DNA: TGCGCCAGCAGGGACTCGGCCGCAGATACGCAGTATTTT
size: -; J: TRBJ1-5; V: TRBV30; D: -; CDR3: CAWSQGNNQPQHF; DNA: TGTGCCTGGAGTCAGGGAAACAATCAGCCCCAGCATTTT
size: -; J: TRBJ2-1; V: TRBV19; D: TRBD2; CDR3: CASSFTAGGTWDEQFF; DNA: TGTGCCAGTAGTTTTACGGCGGGGGGGACCTGGGATGAGCAGTTCTTC
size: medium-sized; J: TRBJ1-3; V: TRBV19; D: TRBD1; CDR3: CGTDRGLNVGNTIYF; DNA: TGTGGGACAGACAGGGGCCTAAACGTCGGAAACACCATATATTTT
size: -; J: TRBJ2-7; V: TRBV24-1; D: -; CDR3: CATSDPGTPNSYEQYF; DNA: TGTGCCACCAGTGACCCCGGGACACCTAACTCCTACGAGCAGTACTTC
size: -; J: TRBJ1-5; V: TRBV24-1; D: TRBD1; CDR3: CVTSSGQGINQPQHF; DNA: TGTGTCACCAGTTCGGGACAGGGGATCAATCAGCCCCAGCATTTT